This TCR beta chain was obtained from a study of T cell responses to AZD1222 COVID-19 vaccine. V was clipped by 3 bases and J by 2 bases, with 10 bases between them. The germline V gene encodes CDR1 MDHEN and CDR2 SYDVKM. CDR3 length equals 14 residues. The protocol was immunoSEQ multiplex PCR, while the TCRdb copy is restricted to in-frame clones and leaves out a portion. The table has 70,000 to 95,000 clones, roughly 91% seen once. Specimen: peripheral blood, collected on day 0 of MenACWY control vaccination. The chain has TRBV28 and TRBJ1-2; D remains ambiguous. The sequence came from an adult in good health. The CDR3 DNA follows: TGTGCCAGCAGTTTTGGGGTAGGGAACTATGGCTACACCTTC. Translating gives CASSFGVGNYGYTF.